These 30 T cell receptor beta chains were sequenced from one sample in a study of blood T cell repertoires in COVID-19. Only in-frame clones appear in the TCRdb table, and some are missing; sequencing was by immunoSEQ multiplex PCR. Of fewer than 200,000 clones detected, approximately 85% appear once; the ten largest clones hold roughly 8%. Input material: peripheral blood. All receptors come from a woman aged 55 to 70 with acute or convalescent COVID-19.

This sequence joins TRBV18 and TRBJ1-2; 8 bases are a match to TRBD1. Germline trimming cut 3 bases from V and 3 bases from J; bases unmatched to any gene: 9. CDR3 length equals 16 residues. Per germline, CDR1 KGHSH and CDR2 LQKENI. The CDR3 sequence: CASSPPRAGGDYGYTF. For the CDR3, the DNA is TGTGCCAGCTCACCCCCTCGGGCAGGGGGCGACTATGGCTACACCTTC.

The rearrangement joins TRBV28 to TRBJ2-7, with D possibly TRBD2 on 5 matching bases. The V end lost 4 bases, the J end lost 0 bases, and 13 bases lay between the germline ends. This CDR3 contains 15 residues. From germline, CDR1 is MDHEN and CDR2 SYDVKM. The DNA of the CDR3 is TGTGCCAGCAGTTCCGGAGGACGGAACTCCTACGAGCAGTACTTC. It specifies CASSSGGRNSYEQYF.

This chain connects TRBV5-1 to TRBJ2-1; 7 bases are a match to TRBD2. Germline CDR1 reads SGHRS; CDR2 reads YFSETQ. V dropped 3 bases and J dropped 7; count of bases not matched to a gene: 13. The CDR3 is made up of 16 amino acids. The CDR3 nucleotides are TGCGCCAGCAGCTGGGGATCTAGCGGTGGGGAGAATGAGCAGTTCTTC. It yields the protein CASSWGSSGGENEQFF.

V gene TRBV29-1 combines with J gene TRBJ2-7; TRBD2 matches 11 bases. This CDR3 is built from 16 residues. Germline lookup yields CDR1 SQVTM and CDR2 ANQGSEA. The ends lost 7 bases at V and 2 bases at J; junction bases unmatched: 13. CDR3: CSAAPRLAGGTYEQYF. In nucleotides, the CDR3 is TGCAGCGCCGCACCCCGGCTAGCGGGAGGAACCTACGAGCAGTACTTC.

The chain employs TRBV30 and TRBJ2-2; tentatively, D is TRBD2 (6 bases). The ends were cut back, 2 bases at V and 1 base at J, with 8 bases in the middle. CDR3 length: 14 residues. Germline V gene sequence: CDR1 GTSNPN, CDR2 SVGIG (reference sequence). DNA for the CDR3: TGTGCCTGGAGTTTCGGGGGGAACACCGGGGAGCTGTTTTTT. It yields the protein CAWSFGGNTGELFF.

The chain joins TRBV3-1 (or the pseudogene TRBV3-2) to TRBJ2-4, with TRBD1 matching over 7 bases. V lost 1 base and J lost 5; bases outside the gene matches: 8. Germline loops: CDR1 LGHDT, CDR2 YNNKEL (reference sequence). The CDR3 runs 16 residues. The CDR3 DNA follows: TGTGCCAGCAGCCAAGCGCCGGACAGGATCCAAAACATTCAGTACTTC. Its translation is CASSQAPDRIQNIQYF.

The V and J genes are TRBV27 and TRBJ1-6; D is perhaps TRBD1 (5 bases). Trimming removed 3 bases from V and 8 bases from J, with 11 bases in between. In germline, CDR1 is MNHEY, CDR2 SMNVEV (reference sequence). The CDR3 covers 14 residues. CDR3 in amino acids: CASSFGGGDSPLHF. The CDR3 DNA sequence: TGTGCCAGCAGTTTCGGGGGTGGGGATTCACCCCTCCACTTT.

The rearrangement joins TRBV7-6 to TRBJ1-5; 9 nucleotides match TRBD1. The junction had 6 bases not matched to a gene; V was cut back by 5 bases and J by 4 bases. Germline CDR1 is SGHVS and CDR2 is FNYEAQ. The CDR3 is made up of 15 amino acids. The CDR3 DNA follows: TGTGCCAGCAGCCTATCCGGGACAGGGAATCAGCCCCAGCATTTT. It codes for CASSLSGTGNQPQHF.

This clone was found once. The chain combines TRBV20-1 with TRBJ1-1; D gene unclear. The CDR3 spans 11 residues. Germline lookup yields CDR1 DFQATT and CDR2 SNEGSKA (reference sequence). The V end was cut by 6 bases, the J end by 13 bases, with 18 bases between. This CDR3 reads CSAATPANRFF. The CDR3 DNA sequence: TGCAGTGCGGCCACCCCAGCGAATCGTTTCTTT.

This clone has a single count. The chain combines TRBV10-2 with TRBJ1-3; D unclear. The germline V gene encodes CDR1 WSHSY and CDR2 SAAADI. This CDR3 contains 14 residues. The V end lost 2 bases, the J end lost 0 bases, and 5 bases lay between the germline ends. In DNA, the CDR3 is TGCGCCAGCAGTGAGAGCTTCTCTGGAAACACCATATATTTT. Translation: CASSESFSGNTIYF.

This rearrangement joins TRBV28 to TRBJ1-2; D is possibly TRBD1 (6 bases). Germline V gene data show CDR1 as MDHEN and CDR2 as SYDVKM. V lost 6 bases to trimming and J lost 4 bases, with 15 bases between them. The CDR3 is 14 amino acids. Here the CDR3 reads CASSREIRGYGYTF. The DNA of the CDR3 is TGTGCCAGCAGCAGGGAGATCAGGGGCTATGGCTACACCTTC.

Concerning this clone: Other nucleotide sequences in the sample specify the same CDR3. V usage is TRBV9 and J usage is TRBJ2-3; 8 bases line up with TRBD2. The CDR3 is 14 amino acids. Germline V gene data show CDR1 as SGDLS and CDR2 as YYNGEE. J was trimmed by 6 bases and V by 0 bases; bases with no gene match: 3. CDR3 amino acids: CASSVVAGGDTQYF. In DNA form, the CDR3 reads TGTGCCAGCAGCGTAGTTGCGGGAGGCGATACGCAGTATTTT.

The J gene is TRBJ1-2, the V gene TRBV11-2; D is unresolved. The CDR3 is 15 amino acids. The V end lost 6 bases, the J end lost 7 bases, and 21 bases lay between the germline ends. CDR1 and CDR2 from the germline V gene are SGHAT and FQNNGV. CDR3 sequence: CASRPTDYAVGGYTF. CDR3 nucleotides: TGTGCCAGCAGGCCTACGGACTACGCGGTCGGTGGCTACACCTTC.

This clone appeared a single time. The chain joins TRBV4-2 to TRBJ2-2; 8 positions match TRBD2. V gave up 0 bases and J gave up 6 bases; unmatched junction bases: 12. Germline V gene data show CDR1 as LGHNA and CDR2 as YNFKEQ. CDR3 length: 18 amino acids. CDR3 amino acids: CASSQDKGVTSGSGELFF. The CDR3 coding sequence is TGTGCCAGCAGCCAAGATAAAGGGGTTACTAGCGGCTCCGGGGAGCTGTTTTTT.

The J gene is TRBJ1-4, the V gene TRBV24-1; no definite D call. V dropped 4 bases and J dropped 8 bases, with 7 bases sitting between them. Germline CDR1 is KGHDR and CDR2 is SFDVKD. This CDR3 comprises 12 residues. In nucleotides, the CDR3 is TGTGCCACCAGTGAACCGGGAGAAAAACTGTTTTTT. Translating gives CATSEPGEKLFF.

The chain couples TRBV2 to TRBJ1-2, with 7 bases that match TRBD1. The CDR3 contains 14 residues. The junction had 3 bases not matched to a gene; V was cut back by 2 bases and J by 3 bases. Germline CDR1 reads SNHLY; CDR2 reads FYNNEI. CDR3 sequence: CASSERQGDYGYTF. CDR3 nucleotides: TGTGCCAGCAGTGAAAGACAGGGCGACTATGGCTACACCTTC.

In nucleotides, the CDR3 is TGTGCCAGCAGTTTGCAGGGGAGAACAGATACGCAGTATTTT. This codes for CASSLQGRTDTQYF. The chain joins TRBV27 to TRBJ2-3; the D gene is possibly TRBD1 (6 bases). This CDR3 comprises 14 residues. Germline lookup yields CDR1 MNHEY and CDR2 SMNVEV (reference sequence). Trimming shortened V by 3 bases and J by 3 bases, and 10 bases separated the two germline ends.

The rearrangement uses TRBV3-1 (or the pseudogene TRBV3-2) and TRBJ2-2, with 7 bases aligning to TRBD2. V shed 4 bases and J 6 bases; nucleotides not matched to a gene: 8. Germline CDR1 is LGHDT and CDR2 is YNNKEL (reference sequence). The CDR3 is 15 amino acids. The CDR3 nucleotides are TGTGCCAGCAGCCCCCCGGGACTACCCCCCGGGGAGCTGTTTTTT. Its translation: CASSPPGLPPGELFF.

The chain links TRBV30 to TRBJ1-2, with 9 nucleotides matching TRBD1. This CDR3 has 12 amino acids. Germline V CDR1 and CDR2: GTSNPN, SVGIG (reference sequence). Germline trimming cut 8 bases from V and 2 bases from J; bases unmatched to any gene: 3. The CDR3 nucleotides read TGTGCCGGAACAGGGGGCAACTATGGCTACACCTTC. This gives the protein CAGTGGNYGYTF.

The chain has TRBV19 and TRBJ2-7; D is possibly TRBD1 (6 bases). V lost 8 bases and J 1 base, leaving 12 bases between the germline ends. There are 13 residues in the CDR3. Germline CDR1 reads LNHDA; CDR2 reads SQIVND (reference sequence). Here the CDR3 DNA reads TGTGCCAGTTCCGGGACACCTTCCTACGAGCAGTACTTC. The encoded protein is CASSGTPSYEQYF.

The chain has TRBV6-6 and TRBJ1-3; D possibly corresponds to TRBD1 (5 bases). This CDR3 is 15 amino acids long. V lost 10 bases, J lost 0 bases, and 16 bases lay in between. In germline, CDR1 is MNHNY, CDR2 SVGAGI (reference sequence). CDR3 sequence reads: CAIRENRNSGNTIYF. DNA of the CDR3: TGTGCCATCCGTGAAAACAGGAACTCTGGAAACACCATATATTTT.

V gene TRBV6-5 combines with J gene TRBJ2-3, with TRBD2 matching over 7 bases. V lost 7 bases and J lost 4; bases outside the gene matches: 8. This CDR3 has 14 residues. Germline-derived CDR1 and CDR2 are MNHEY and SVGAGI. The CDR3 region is CASMRLAGSDTQYF. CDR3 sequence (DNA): TGTGCCAGCATGCGGTTAGCGGGCTCAGATACGCAGTATTTT.

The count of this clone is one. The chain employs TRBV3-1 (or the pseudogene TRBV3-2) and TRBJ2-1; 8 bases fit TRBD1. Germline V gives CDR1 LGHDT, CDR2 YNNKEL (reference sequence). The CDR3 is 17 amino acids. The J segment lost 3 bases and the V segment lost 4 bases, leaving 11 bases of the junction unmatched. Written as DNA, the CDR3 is TGTGCCAGCAGCCCCTCCGGAGGACAGGGCCGCTACAATGAGCAGTTCTTC. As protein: CASSPSGGQGRYNEQFF.

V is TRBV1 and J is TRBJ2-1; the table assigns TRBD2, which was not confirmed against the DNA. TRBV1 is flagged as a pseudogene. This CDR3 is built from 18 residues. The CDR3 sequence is CTSSLGTSVYLPRNEQFF. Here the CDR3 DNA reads TGCACCAGCAGCCTAGGGACTAGCGTGTACCTGCCGAGAAATGAGCAGTTCTTC.

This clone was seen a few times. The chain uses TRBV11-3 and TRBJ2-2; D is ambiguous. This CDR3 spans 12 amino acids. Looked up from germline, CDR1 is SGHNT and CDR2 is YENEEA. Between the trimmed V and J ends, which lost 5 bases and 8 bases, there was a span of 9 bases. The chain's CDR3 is CASSVLEGELFF. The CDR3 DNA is TGTGCCAGCAGCGTCCTTGAGGGGGAGCTGTTTTTT.

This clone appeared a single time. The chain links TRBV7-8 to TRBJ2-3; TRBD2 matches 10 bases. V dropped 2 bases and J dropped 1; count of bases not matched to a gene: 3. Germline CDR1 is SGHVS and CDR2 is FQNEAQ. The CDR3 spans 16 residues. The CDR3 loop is CASSLRTSGGTDTQYF. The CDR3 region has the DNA TGTGCCAGCAGCTTACGTACTAGCGGGGGCACAGATACGCAGTATTTT.

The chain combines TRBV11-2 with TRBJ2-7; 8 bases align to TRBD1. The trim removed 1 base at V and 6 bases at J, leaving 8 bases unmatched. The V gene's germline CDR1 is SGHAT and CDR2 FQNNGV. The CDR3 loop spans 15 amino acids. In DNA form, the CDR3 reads TGTGCCAGCAGCTTAGTGGGGACAGGAGCCCGCGAGCAGTACTTC. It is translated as CASSLVGTGAREQYF.

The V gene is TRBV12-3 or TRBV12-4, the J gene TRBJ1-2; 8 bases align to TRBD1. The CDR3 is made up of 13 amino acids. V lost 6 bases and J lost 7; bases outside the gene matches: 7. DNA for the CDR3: TGTGCCAGCAGACTCCAGGGGGCAGGTGGCTACACCTTC. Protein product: CASRLQGAGGYTF.

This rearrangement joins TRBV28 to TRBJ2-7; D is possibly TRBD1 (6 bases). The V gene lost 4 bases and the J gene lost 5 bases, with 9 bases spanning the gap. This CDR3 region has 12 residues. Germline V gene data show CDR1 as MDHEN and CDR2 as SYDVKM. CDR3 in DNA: TGTGCCAGCAGTTCCTACAGGGACGAGCAGTACTTC. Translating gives CASSSYRDEQYF.

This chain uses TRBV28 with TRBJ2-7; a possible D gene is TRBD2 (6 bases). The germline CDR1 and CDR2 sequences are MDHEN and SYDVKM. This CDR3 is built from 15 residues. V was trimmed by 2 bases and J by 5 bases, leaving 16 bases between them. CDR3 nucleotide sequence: TGTGCCAGCAGTTTAACCCAGGCGACGGGGGACGAGCAGTACTTC. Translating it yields CASSLTQATGDEQYF.